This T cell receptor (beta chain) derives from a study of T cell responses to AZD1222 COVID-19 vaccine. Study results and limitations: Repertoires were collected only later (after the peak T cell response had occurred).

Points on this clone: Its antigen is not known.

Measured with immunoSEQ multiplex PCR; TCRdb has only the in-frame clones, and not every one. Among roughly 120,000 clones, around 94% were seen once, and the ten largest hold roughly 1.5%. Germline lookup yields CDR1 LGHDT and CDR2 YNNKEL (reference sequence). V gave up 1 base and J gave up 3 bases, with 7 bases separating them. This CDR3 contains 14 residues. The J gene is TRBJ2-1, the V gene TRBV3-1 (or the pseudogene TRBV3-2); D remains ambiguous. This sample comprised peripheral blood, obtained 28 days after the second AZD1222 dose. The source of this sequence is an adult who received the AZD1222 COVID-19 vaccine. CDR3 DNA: TGTGCCAGCAGCCAAGGACGGAGCTACAATGAGCAGTTCTTC. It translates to CASSQGRSYNEQFF.